This T cell receptor beta chain stems from a study of blood T cell repertoires in COVID-19. The wider study: Spain, Italy and the United States supplied samples that represented acute and convalescent COVID-19.

Source study methods: Scientists estimated how many nucleated cells there were by amplifying reference gene primers. Method: immunoSEQ multiplex PCR; TCRdb's copy keeps in-frame clones and lacks some. V, J and clone size were drawn from that table, and D and trimming were deduced from the DNA. The data contain under 250,000 clones, 85% to 90% of them seen just once; the ten biggest clones take up 5.5% to 6.5%. V shed 3 bases and J 9 bases; nucleotides not matched to a gene: 13. The CDR3 totals 15 residues. Per germline, CDR1 KGHDR and CDR2 SFDVKD. Sequenced input: peripheral blood. The chain couples TRBV24-1 to TRBJ2-7, with TRBD1 matching over 7 bases. The sequence came from a man in his 60s with acute or convalescent COVID-19. CDR3 in DNA: TGTGCCACCAGTGATACCGGGACAGCCGTCTTAGGGCAGTACTTC. Translated: CATSDTGTAVLGQYF.